This TCR beta chain was recorded in a study of blood T cell repertoires in COVID-19. Study details: COVID-19 samples collected from the United States, Italy and Spain covered acute and convalescent phases.

The authors' processing: The assay estimated nucleated cells by amplifying reference gene primers. Libraries were prepared by immunoSEQ multiplex PCR; TCRdb keeps only in-frame clonotypes and omits some of them. That table gives V, J and clone size, and the DNA gave D and trimming. The data show around 210,000 clones, approximately 91% seen once. J lost 0 bases, V lost 4 bases, and 1 base had no gene match. The CDR3 has 15 amino acids. From germline, CDR1 is SGHRS and CDR2 YFSETQ. Material: peripheral blood. The TCR was taken from a man between 50 and 59 years old with COVID-19, enrolled during active disease. The V call is TRBV5-1, the J call TRBJ2-3; 11 bases line up with TRBD2. Written as DNA, the CDR3 is TGCGCCAGCAGCCGACTAGCGGGAAGCACAGATACGCAGTATTTT. Amino acid sequence: CASSRLAGSTDTQYF.